One sample yielded the 21 T cell receptor beta chains listed below, sequenced in a study of spatial heterogeneity in lung cancer. TCRdb re-derived calls from the 5' RACE reads in MiXCR, one entry per CDR3 protein. Here the sample spans 40,000 to 45,000 distinct CDR3 sequences, 6.5% to 7% being singletons. Time point indicated: sample taken at primary tumor resection. Material: PBMCs, obtained at surgery. Receptors were obtained from a female donor with early-stage non-small cell lung cancer.

This clonotype was detected ten times or more. This sequence joins TRBV7-2 and TRBJ2-5, with 8 bases fitting TRBD2. Trimming cost V 3 bases and J 1 base; bases outside gene matches: 1. This CDR3 has 14 amino acids. Looked up from germline, CDR1 is SGHTA and CDR2 is FQGNSA. CDR3 residues: CASSFSGAQETQYF. For the CDR3, the DNA is TGTGCCAGCAGCTTTAGCGGGGCCCAAGAGACCCAGTACTTC.

In its sample, this clonotype was seen many times. The chain employs TRBV6-6 and TRBJ1-2, with 8 bases that match TRBD1. This CDR3 is 14 amino acids long. Unmatched junction bases numbered 6, after V lost 2 bases and J lost 7 bases. Germline assignment: CDR1 MNHNY and CDR2 SVGAGI (reference sequence). CDR3 sequence: CASSYARGQGGYTF. The CDR3 DNA is TGTGCCAGCAGTTACGCCAGGGGGCAAGGTGGCTACACCTTC.

A few counts support this clonotype. The chain is built from TRBV6-2 or TRBV6-3 and TRBJ2-7, with D unresolved. Trimming shortened V by 2 bases and J by 2 bases, and 7 bases separated the two germline ends. The CDR3 is 13 residues long. Germline values: CDR1 MNHEY, CDR2 SVGEGT. The CDR3 sequence is CASSYPPAYEQYF. CDR3 nucleotide sequence: TGTGCCAGCAGTTACCCCCCGGCCTACGAGCAGTACTTC.

Many counts were recorded for this clonotype. This chain joins TRBV7-2 and TRBJ2-1, with 9 bases fitting TRBD2. This CDR3 spans 17 amino acids. CDR1 and CDR2 (germline): SGHTA, FQGNSA. J was trimmed by 7 bases and V by 5 bases; bases with no gene match: 15. The CDR3 reads CASSGFQAGGRGNEQFF. The CDR3 DNA sequence: TGTGCCAGCAGCGGCTTTCAAGCGGGGGGCCGGGGAAATGAGCAGTTCTTC.

Many counts were recorded for this clonotype. This chain joins TRBV7-9 and TRBJ1-1, with a weak D call TRBD1 (6 bases). Trimming cost V 5 bases and J 1 base, with 14 bases left between them. The CDR3 covers 15 residues. Germline-derived CDR1 and CDR2 are SEHNR and FQNEAQ (reference sequence). The CDR3 coding sequence is TGTGCCAGCAGCCGCTCGGCGGGGGCGAACACTGAAGCTTTCTTT. Protein product: CASSRSAGANTEAFF.

Ten or more counts support this clonotype. The chain links TRBV4-2 to TRBJ2-7, with D possibly matching TRBD1 (6 bases). V was clipped by 0 bases and J by 7 bases, with 13 bases between them. There are 14 residues in the CDR3. The germline CDR1 and CDR2 sequences are LGHNA and YNFKEQ. The CDR3 loop is CASSQDWQGSEQYF. The CDR3, as DNA: TGTGCCAGCAGCCAAGACTGGCAGGGGTCTGAGCAGTACTTC.

V is TRBV4-1 and J is TRBJ1-5; TRBD1 is a possible D gene (6 bases). The germline gives CDR1 MGHRA, CDR2 YSYEKL. The CDR3 is 15 residues long. V shed 6 bases and J shed 5 bases, with 17 bases lying between them. Written as DNA, the CDR3 is TGCGCCAGCAGTCGGGGGCAGGGGTGGGATCAGCCCCAGCATTTT. Translated, it gives CASSRGQGWDQPQHF.

This clonotype came up a few times. The chain recombines TRBV20-1 with TRBJ2-3; 9 nucleotides line up with TRBD2. With V trimmed by 5 bases and J by 1 base, 13 bases remained unmatched. CDR1 is DFQATT, CDR2 SNEGSKA, per germline (reference sequence). CDR3 length: 17 residues. The CDR3 sequence: CSAPRVAGAIGTDTQYF. The CDR3 DNA sequence: TGCAGTGCTCCTCGGGTAGCGGGGGCGATCGGCACAGATACGCAGTATTTT.

In this sample, this clonotype turned up a few times. The rearrangement links TRBV19 to TRBJ2-5; possibly TRBD2 for D (6 bases). The CDR3 spans 16 residues. From germline, CDR1 is LNHDA and CDR2 SQIVND (reference sequence). V gave up 0 bases and J gave up 3 bases, with 14 bases separating them. CDR3 loop: CASSIEILGGEETQYF. As DNA, the CDR3 is TGTGCCAGTAGTATAGAAATTCTCGGGGGAGAAGAGACCCAGTACTTC.

The gene calls are TRBV5-1 and TRBJ2-3; D unresolved. The CDR3 extends over 15 amino acids. Germline CDR1 is SGHRS and CDR2 is YFSETQ. Trimming removed 0 bases at V and 1 base at J, with 9 bases between. The CDR3 spells CASSLESVGTDTQYF. DNA for the CDR3: TGCGCCAGCAGCTTGGAGAGCGTCGGCACAGATACGCAGTATTTT.

The chain links TRBV15 to TRBJ2-7; 9 nucleotides agree with TRBD2. Trimming took 5 bases from V and 4 from J; bases not matched to a gene: 6. The CDR3 sequence is 14 residues long. Looked up from germline, CDR1 is LNHNV and CDR2 is YYDKDF (reference sequence). The CDR3 coding sequence is TGTGCCACCAGCCCACGTAGCGGGGGATACGAGCAGTACTTC. This translates into CATSPRSGGYEQYF.

With respect to this clonotype: A much larger clone lies a single base off, so this may be a read error. The chain uses TRBV6-5 and TRBJ2-2, with D possibly TRBD2 on 5 matching bases. CDR1 and CDR2 from the germline V gene are MNHEY and SVGAGI. This CDR3 is 16 amino acids long. CDR3 amino acids: CASSYSGHTNTGELIF. In DNA, the CDR3 is TGTGCCAGCAGTTACTCCGGCCACACCAACACCGGGGAGCTGATTTTT.

This clonotype was counted ten times or more. The chain employs TRBV30 and TRBJ1-1; the D is unclear. Looked up from germline, CDR1 is GTSNPN and CDR2 is SVGIG (reference sequence). The V end lost 0 bases, the J end lost 8 bases, and 13 bases lay between the germline ends. The CDR3 runs 13 residues. CDR3 sequence: CAWSVIGESEAFF. The CDR3 nucleotides read TGTGCCTGGAGTGTAATCGGGGAGTCGGAAGCTTTCTTT.

The chain employs TRBV12-3 or TRBV12-4 and TRBJ1-3; tentatively, D is TRBD1 (5 bases). The V end lost 6 bases, the J end lost 0 bases, and 18 bases lay between the germline ends. The CDR3 is 17 residues long. The CDR3 reads CASRAREGVSSGNTIYF. The CDR3 DNA follows: TGTGCCAGCAGGGCCAGAGAAGGGGTGAGCTCTGGAAACACCATATATTTT.

This clonotype was seen at least ten times. The junction departs from the called germline gene at one end, perhaps through a read error. Here the CDR3 DNA reads TGTGCCAGCAGCCTACCCCAGGACCCCATTCTCTTC. Encoded protein: CASSLPQDPILF. V is TRBV7-9 and J is TRBJ1-2, with D hard to call. CDR3 length equals 12 residues. CDR1 is SEHNR and CDR2 is FQNEAQ in the germline V gene (reference sequence).

This chain joins TRBV7-3 and TRBJ1-3; TRBD1 might be the D (5 bases). The CDR3 runs to 15 residues. Germline V gene lookup returns CDR1 SGHTA and CDR2 FQGTGA. Between the trimmed V and J ends, which lost 5 bases and 1 base, there was a span of 12 bases. The CDR3 protein is CASSITGGSGNTIYF. The CDR3 region has the DNA TGTGCCAGCAGCATCACCGGGGGATCTGGAAACACCATATATTTT.

This clonotype showed up just a few times. The chain joins TRBV20-1 to TRBJ2-3; the match to TRBD2 covers 7 bases. The J segment lost 5 bases and the V segment lost 5 bases, leaving 7 bases of the junction unmatched. Germline V lookup: CDR1 DFQATT, CDR2 SNEGSKA (reference sequence). The CDR3 extends over 13 amino acids. Written as DNA, the CDR3 is TGCAGTGCTGGGGCGGGGAGGGGAGATACGCAGTATTTT. This encodes CSAGAGRGDTQYF.

This clonotype appeared a few times. V is TRBV12-3 or TRBV12-4 and J is TRBJ2-5, with TRBD1 matching over 10 bases. The CDR3 is 16 residues long. The V segment lost 2 bases and the J segment 4 bases; nucleotides outside the gene matches: 7. CDR3 DNA sequence: TGTGCCAGCAGTTTAATAGACAGGGGGCTCAGAGAGACCCAGTACTTC. Translation gives CASSLIDRGLRETQYF.

This clonotype was seen repeatedly, ten times or more. This chain's CDR3 is CASSIKSPLHF. The DNA for the CDR3 is TGTGCCAGCAGTATTAAGTCACCCCTCCACTTT. The rearrangement links TRBV7-2 to TRBJ1-6; D remains ambiguous. The V end was cut by 6 bases, the J end by 10 bases, with 7 bases between. Germline V gene data show CDR1 as SGHTA and CDR2 as FQGNSA. The CDR3 sequence is 11 residues long.

This clonotype was counted at least ten times. The J gene is TRBJ2-7, the V gene TRBV2, with 10 positions matching TRBD1. V lost 7 bases to trimming and J lost 6 bases; unmatched junction nucleotides: 6. The CDR3 consists of 13 residues. Germline CDR1 is SNHLY and CDR2 is FYNNEI. CDR3 region: CASTGQGTGEQYF. DNA of the CDR3: TGTGCCAGCACGGGACAGGGGACTGGCGAGCAGTACTTC. The whole variable domain, filled in from reference TRBV2 and TRBJ2-7, reads EPEVTQTPSHQVTQMGQEVILRCVPISNHLYFYWYRQILGQKVEFLVSFYNNEISEKSEIFDDQFSVERPDGSNFTLKIRSTKLEDSAMYFCASTGQGTGEQYFGPGTRLTVT.

This clonotype was seen ten or more times. The genes are TRBV3-2 and TRBJ2-7. TRBV3-2 is termed a pseudogene. This CDR3 contains 12 residues. CDR3 in amino acids: CASSPSGYEQYF. The CDR3 DNA reads TGTGCCAGCAGCCCCTCGGGCTACGAGCAGTACTTC.